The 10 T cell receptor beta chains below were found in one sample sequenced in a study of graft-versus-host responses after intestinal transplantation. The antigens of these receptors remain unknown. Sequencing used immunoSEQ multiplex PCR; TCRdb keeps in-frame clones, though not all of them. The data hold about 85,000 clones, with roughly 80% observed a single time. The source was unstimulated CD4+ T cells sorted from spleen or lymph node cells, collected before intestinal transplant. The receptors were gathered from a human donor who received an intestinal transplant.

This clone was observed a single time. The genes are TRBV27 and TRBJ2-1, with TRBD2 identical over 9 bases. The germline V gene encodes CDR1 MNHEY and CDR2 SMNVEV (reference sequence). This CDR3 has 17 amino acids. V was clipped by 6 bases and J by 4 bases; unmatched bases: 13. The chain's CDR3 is CASRGAGREGRYNEQFF. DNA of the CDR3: TGTGCCAGCAGGGGGGCGGGGCGGGAGGGCCGATACAATGAGCAGTTCTTC.

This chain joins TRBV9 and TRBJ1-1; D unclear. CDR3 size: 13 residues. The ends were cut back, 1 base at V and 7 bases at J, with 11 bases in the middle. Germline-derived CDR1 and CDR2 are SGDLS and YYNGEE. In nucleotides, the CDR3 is TGTGCCAGCAGCGTAACCCCCCGGGGTGAAGCTTTCTTT. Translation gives CASSVTPRGEAFF. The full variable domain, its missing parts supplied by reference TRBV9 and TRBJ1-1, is DSGVTQTPKHLITATGQRVTLRCSPRSGDLSVYWYQQSLDQGLQFLIQYYNGEERAKGNILERFSAQQFPDLHSELNLSSLELGDSALYFCASSVTPRGEAFFGQGTRLTVV.

The CDR3, as DNA: TGTGCCAGCGGGTTAGGGGTCGGACAGACCCAGTACTTC. It encodes CASGLGVGQTQYF. J is TRBJ2-5 and V is TRBV6-5; D is perhaps TRBD1 (5 bases). Trimming shortened V by 8 bases and J by 6 bases, and 16 bases separated the two germline ends. Germline assignment: CDR1 MNHEY and CDR2 SVGAGI. The CDR3 is made up of 13 amino acids.

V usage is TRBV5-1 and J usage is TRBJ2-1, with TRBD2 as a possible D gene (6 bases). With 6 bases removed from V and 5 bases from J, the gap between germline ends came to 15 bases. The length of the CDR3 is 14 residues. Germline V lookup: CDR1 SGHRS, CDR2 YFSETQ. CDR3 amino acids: CASNPGGRNNEQFF. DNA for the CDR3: TGCGCCAGCAATCCAGGTGGGAGGAACAATGAGCAGTTCTTC.

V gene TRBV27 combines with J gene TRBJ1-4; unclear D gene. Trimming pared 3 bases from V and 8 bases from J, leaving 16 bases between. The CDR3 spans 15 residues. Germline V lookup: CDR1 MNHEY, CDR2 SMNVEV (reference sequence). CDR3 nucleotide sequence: TGTGCCAGCAGTTTTGCTCGCTCCCTCGGGGAAAAACTGTTTTTT. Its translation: CASSFARSLGEKLFF.

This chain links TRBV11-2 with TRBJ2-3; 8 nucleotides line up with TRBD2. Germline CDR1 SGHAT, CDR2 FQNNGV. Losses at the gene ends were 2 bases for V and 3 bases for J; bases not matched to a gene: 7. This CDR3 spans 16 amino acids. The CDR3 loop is CASSLIAGLLTDTQYF. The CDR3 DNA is TGTGCCAGCAGCTTAATAGCGGGATTACTTACAGATACGCAGTATTTT.

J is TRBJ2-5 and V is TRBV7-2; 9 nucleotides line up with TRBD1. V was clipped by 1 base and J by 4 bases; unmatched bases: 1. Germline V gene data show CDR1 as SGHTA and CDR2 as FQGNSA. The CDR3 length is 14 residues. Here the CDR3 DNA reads TGTGCCAGCAGCTTAGGGGACAGGGCAGAGACCCAGTACTTC. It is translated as CASSLGDRAETQYF.

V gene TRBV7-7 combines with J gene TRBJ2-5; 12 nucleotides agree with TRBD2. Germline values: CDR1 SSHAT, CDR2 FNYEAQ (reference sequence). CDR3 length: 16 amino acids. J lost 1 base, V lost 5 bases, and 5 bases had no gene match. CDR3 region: CASSRGLAGLQETQYF. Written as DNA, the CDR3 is TGTGCCAGCAGCCGGGGACTAGCGGGTCTCCAAGAGACCCAGTACTTC.

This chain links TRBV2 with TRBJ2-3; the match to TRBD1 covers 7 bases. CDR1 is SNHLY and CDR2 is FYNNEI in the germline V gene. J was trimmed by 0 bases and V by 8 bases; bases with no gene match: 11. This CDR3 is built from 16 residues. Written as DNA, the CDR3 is TGTGCCAGCTTCGAAACAGGGGTTTGGAGCACAGATACGCAGTATTTT. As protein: CASFETGVWSTDTQYF.

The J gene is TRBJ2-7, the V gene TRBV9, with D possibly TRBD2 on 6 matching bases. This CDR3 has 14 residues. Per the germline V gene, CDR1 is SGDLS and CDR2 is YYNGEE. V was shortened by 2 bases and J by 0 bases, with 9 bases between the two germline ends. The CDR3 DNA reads TGTGCCAGCAGCGTGGGGACTCTCTCCTACGAGCAGTACTTC. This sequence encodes CASSVGTLSYEQYF.